The T cell receptor (beta chain) described here comes from a study of T cells in Graves' hyperthyroidism and ophthalmopathy. Amplification of TCR beta CDR3 regions was performed using RNA transcripts as template. HTBI primers were the set used in a first-round RT-PCR of the TCR CDR3. TCRdb independently ran MiXCR on the multiplex PCR reads; one entry per CDR3 protein. The top ten hold approximately 35% of the sample, which has about 320,000 distinct CDR3 sequences, approximately 15% seen once. Patients counted as stable if ophthalmopathy did not develop within 18 months. Each diagnosis drew on symptoms, thyroxine, TRAb, thyroid ultrasound and orbital computed tomography findings. The CDR3 spans 13 residues. Study-wide points: Within blood appeared most thyroid clonotypes that had expanded above 0.001.

The table lists this clonotype with many counts. Its specificity is unknown. A junction boundary mismatches the germline segment, possibly from a read error. The material sequenced was blood. V gene TRBV12-3 or TRBV12-4 combines with J gene TRBJ2-5; TRBD1 might be the D (6 bases). The clonotype comes from a man aged 25 to 40 with Graves' hyperthyroidism. In DNA, the CDR3 is TGTGCCAGCAATTTAGGTACCGAGGGGGCCCAGTACTTC. Translation gives CASNLGTEGAQYF.